This passage covers 25 T cell receptor beta chains from one sample sequenced in a study of blood T cell repertoires in COVID-19. Profiling relied on immunoSEQ multiplex PCR, and the TCRdb table lists in-frame clones only, not all of them. The sample lists 100,000 to 150,000 clones; over 75% were seen once. Sequenced input: peripheral blood. The receptors originated from a man aged 60 to 75 with acute or convalescent COVID-19.

This clone was recorded once. This chain uses TRBV6-5 with TRBJ2-7; 10 nucleotides align to TRBD1. J gave up 2 bases and V 7 bases, and 5 bases lay outside the gene matches. The CDR3 has 14 amino acids. The V gene's germline CDR1 is MNHEY and CDR2 SVGAGI. The CDR3 region has the DNA TGTGCCAGCAATTTGGACAGGGGGACCTACGAGCAGTACTTC. As protein: CASNLDRGTYEQYF.

In this sample, this clone turned up a few times. V gene TRBV19 combines with J gene TRBJ2-1, with TRBD2 matching over 11 bases. V shed 3 bases, J shed 7 bases, and the junction held 5 bases outside the gene matches. This CDR3 is built from 15 residues. Germline V gives CDR1 LNHDA, CDR2 SQIVND (reference sequence). CDR3 nucleotides: TGTGCCAGTAGTATTCCGTTAGCGGGGGGGAATGAGCAGTTCTTC. Translation gives CASSIPLAGGNEQFF.

The chain links TRBV5-1 to TRBJ1-4; the D gene is possibly TRBD1 (6 bases). The CDR3 consists of 14 residues. The germline CDR1 and CDR2 sequences are SGHRS and YFSETQ. V was shortened by 3 bases and J by 7 bases, with 13 bases between the two germline ends. CDR3 DNA sequence: TGCGCCAGCAGCTCCTGGGGGCCGGCTGAAAAACTGTTTTTT. Protein product: CASSSWGPAEKLFF.

This clone showed up just a few times. CDR3 region: CASSIGLGGSLAKNIQYF. The CDR3 DNA reads as TGTGCCAGTAGTATAGGTCTCGGTGGGAGTTTAGCCAAAAACATTCAGTACTTC. The chain joins TRBV19 to TRBJ2-4; possible D gene TRBD2, 5 bases. The V and J ends lost 1 base and 0 bases respectively, with 16 bases between them. The CDR3 is 18 residues long. Germline values: CDR1 LNHDA, CDR2 SQIVND (reference sequence).

The rearrangement uses TRBV5-1 and TRBJ1-6; weak D call: TRBD1 (5 bases). Trimming took off 4 bases at V and 10 bases at J, with 21 bases between the two ends. The CDR3 has 16 residues. Germline CDR1 is SGHRS and CDR2 is YFSETQ. In DNA, the CDR3 is TGCGCCAGCAGCAGCGGGACGGAGGGTTTTGGGTCACCCCTCCACTTT. Protein: CASSSGTEGFGSPLHF. The complete variable domain, with remaining parts taken from reference TRBV5-1 and TRBJ1-6, reads KAGVTQTPRYLIKTRGQQVTLSCSPISGHRSVSWYQQTPGQGLQFLFEYFSETQRNKGNFPGRFSGRQFSNSRSEMNVSTLELGDSALYLCASSSGTEGFGSPLHFGNGTRLTVT.

V is TRBV21-1 and J is TRBJ1-4; the D segment call TRBD1 is taken from the table without a DNA check. TRBV21-1 is recorded as a pseudogene. This CDR3 has 15 residues. CDR3 bases: TGTGCCAGCAGCAAACAGGGGGCTGTTAATGAAAAACTGTTTTTT. This sequence encodes CASSKQGAVNEKLFF.

Here the CDR3 reads CASSPVGGSLNEQFF. The CDR3 DNA reads TGTGCCAGCAGCCCAGTGGGCGGGAGCTTAAATGAGCAGTTCTTC. The rearrangement joins TRBV7-9 to TRBJ2-1; 7 bases agree with TRBD2. V gave up 5 bases and J gave up 7 bases; unmatched junction bases: 11. Germline CDR1 and CDR2: SEHNR and FQNEAQ (reference sequence). The CDR3 extends over 15 amino acids.

The rearrangement links TRBV21-1 to TRBJ2-2; TRBD2 was called by the table and not checked on the DNA. TRBV21-1 constitutes a pseudogene. The CDR3 contains 16 residues. DNA of the CDR3: TGTGCCAGCAGCAAAAGAAGTCTCGTGAGAACCGGGGAGCTGTTTTTT. The encoded protein is CASSKRSLVRTGELFF.

The chain combines TRBV9 with TRBJ2-7; 11 nucleotides line up with TRBD2. Germline CDR1 and CDR2: SGDLS and YYNGEE. Trimming took 3 bases from V and 2 from J; bases not matched to a gene: 4. CDR3 length: 15 residues. The chain's CDR3 is CASSAGLAEAYEQYF. In DNA form, the CDR3 reads TGTGCCAGCAGCGCGGGACTAGCGGAAGCCTACGAGCAGTACTTC.

This clone was recorded a few times. The chain employs TRBV18 and TRBJ1-1, with 7 bases identical to TRBD1. Germline V gives CDR1 KGHSH, CDR2 LQKENI. V was clipped by 4 bases and J by 3 bases; unmatched bases: 8. The CDR3 runs to 15 residues. In DNA, the CDR3 is TGTGCCAGCTCACTCGGACAGGCCTGGGACACTGAAGCTTTCTTT. It encodes CASSLGQAWDTEAFF.

This clone was detected ten times or more. The rearrangement uses TRBV9 and TRBJ2-2, with 9 bases fitting TRBD2. CDR3 length: 17 amino acids. Germline V gene data show CDR1 as SGDLS and CDR2 as YYNGEE. V trimming: 0 bases; J trimming: 5 bases; junction bases outside the gene matches: 8. CDR3 in DNA: TGTGCCAGCAGCGTAGAACTAGCGGGCCTTGAAACCGGGGAGCTGTTTTTT. Encoded protein: CASSVELAGLETGELFF.

The chain recombines TRBV7-3 with TRBJ1-6; tentatively, D is TRBD1 (6 bases). Trimming took off 0 bases at V and 7 bases at J, with 10 bases between the two ends. Germline loops: CDR1 SGHTA, CDR2 FQGTGA. The CDR3 has 15 amino acids. As DNA, the CDR3 is TGTGCCAGCAGCTTAACGGGACACAACAATTCACCCCTCCACTTT. Translating it yields CASSLTGHNNSPLHF.

The V call is TRBV18, the J call TRBJ2-3, with 9 bases that match TRBD1. Germline assignment: CDR1 KGHSH and CDR2 LQKENI. The ends lost 2 bases at V and 5 bases at J; junction bases unmatched: 2. CDR3 length: 14 residues. The chain's CDR3 is CASSPRTGEDTQYF. The CDR3 nucleotides are TGTGCCAGCTCACCAAGGACAGGGGAAGATACGCAGTATTTT. Based on the CDR3 plus reference TRBV18 and TRBJ2-3, the full variable domain is NAGVMQNPRHLVRRRGQEARLRCSPMKGHSHVYWYRQLPEEGLKFMVYLQKENIIDESGMPKERFSAEFPKEGPSILRIQQVVRGDSAAYFCASSPRTGEDTQYFGPGTRLTVL.

This chain uses TRBV4-1 with TRBJ2-5, with TRBD2 identical over 8 bases. This CDR3 comprises 14 residues. The V segment lost 1 base and the J segment 5 bases; nucleotides outside the gene matches: 3. The V gene's germline CDR1 is MGHRA and CDR2 YSYEKL. The CDR3 is CASSQAGLGETQYF. The DNA of the CDR3 is TGCGCCAGCAGCCAAGCGGGACTAGGGGAGACCCAGTACTTC.

This chain connects TRBV15 to TRBJ1-4; perhaps TRBD1 as D (6 bases). Germline assignment: CDR1 LNHNV and CDR2 YYDKDF (reference sequence). The CDR3 contains 15 residues. V shed 0 bases and J shed 4 bases, with 9 bases lying between them. The CDR3 DNA is TGTGCCACCAGCAGAGAAACACAGGGTAATGAAAAACTGTTTTTT. Protein product: CATSRETQGNEKLFF.

The J gene is TRBJ2-4, the V gene TRBV6-2 or TRBV6-3, with no clear D. The CDR3 loop spans 12 amino acids. The germline V gene encodes CDR1 MNHEY and CDR2 SVGEGT. V was pared by 8 bases and J by 6 bases, with 11 bases between. CDR3 in amino acids: CASGPLRNIQYF. CDR3 coding DNA: TGTGCCAGCGGCCCCCTTCGAAACATTCAGTACTTC.

CDR3 nucleotides: TGTGCCAGCAGCCAAGGGGAGACTAGCGGGAGCAATACGCAGTATTTT. Translation gives CASSQGETSGSNTQYF. The chain combines TRBV4-2 with TRBJ2-3; TRBD2 matches at 12 bases. J gave up 7 bases and V 1 base, and 6 bases lay outside the gene matches. Germline V gene data show CDR1 as LGHNA and CDR2 as YNFKEQ. The length of the CDR3 is 16 residues.

CDR3 in DNA: TGCGCCAGCAGTCAAAGCCAGGGGGCAAGAGGTAATGAAAAACTGTTTTTT. This sequence encodes CASSQSQGARGNEKLFF. The gene calls are TRBV23-1 and TRBJ1-4; 8 bases are shared with TRBD1. TRBV23-1 is an ORF for which the function is uncertain. With 2 bases clipped from V and 4 bases from J, the junction kept 9 bases outside the gene matches. This CDR3 region has 17 residues.

The chain couples TRBV5-1 to TRBJ1-2; TRBD1 might be the D (5 bases). CDR3 size: 13 residues. Deletions cut 2 bases from V and 4 bases from J, with 9 bases between. Germline assignment: CDR1 SGHRS and CDR2 YFSETQ. The CDR3 sequence: CASSFDRVYGYTF. The CDR3 bases are TGCGCCAGCAGCTTCGACAGAGTCTATGGCTACACCTTC.

The rearrangement joins TRBV14 to TRBJ2-1; 8 bases fit TRBD1. Trimming took 1 base from V and 12 from J; bases not matched to a gene: 5. Germline values: CDR1 SGHDN, CDR2 FVKESK. This CDR3 has 13 amino acids. CDR3 nucleotide sequence: TGTGCCAGCAGCCAAGGAAGAGGGACAGGGCAGTTCTTC. This encodes CASSQGRGTGQFF.

This chain connects TRBV5-4 to TRBJ2-1; TRBD1 is a possible D gene (6 bases). The CDR3 length is 14 residues. V gave up 1 base and J gave up 7 bases, with 12 bases separating them. CDR1 SGHNT and CDR2 YYREEE come from the germline V gene (reference sequence). The CDR3 bases are TGTGCCAGCAGCTTGCGGGACATCGGAAATGAGCAGTTCTTC. Its translation: CASSLRDIGNEQFF.

V usage is TRBV7-2 and J usage is TRBJ1-5, with a weak D call TRBD1 (5 bases). Germline V gene data show CDR1 as SGHTA and CDR2 as FQGNSA. This CDR3 has 13 amino acids. Trimming stripped 5 bases from V and 6 bases from J, with 11 bases between. The CDR3 here is CASSRGGTQPQHF. For the CDR3, the DNA is TGTGCCAGCAGCCGGGGAGGGACTCAGCCCCAGCATTTT. Full variable domain (rest looked up from reference TRBV7-2 and TRBJ1-5): GAGVSQSPSNKVTEKGKDVELRCDPISGHTALYWYRQSLGQGLEFLIYFQGNSAPDKSGLPSDRFSAERTGGSVSTLTIQRTQQEDSAVYLCASSRGGTQPQHFGDGTRLSIL.

The table lists this clone with a few counts. V usage is TRBV28 and J usage is TRBJ2-7, with 7 bases matching TRBD1. Unmatched junction bases numbered 5, after V lost 2 bases and J lost 1 base. The CDR3 has 15 residues. CDR1 is MDHEN and CDR2 is SYDVKM in the germline V gene. CDR3 nucleotide sequence: TGTGCCAGCAGTTTACCCGGGACAGCATCCTACGAGCAGTACTTC. The encoded protein is CASSLPGTASYEQYF.

This clone came up once. The chain joins TRBV28 to TRBJ1-1; 7 nucleotides align to TRBD1. Germline V gene data show CDR1 as MDHEN and CDR2 as SYDVKM. CDR3 length: 17 residues. Trimming took 8 bases from V and 0 from J; bases not matched to a gene: 15. CDR3 protein: CASQPPDRLDMNTEAFF. As DNA, the CDR3 is TGTGCCAGCCAACCTCCGGACAGGCTAGACATGAACACTGAAGCTTTCTTT.

This CDR3 is CASSPEGRYGYTF. In DNA form, the CDR3 reads TGTGCCAGCTCACCAGAGGGCCGTTATGGCTACACCTTC. V and J are TRBV18 and TRBJ1-2; the D is unclear. V was shortened by 2 bases and J by 5 bases, with 9 bases between the two germline ends. This CDR3 has 13 residues. Germline-derived CDR1 and CDR2 are KGHSH and LQKENI.